The rows below give T cell receptor beta chains drawn from one sample of a study of T cell responses to AZD1222 COVID-19 vaccine. Produced via immunoSEQ multiplex PCR; TCRdb's table is partial and in-frame only. The repertoire includes over 65,000 clones, about 92% of them detected once, and over 4% sits in the top ten. Sample: peripheral blood, taken 28 days after the second AZD1222 dose. Source of these receptors: an adult who received the AZD1222 COVID-19 vaccine. Both conserved end residues are part of each CDR3. A D gene is named only where the DNA matches it firmly. Clone size is given for some rows only: seen once, a few or many times, or a class if the clone is expanded.

CASSSGGEQFF | TGTGCCAGCAGTTCGGGGGGGGAGCAGTTCTTC | TRBD2 | TRBJ2-1 | NA | TRBV6-5
CASSDDIKGGTQYF | TGTGCCAGCAGTGATGATATTAAGGGAGGGACCCAGTACTTC | NA | TRBJ2-5 | NA | TRBV6-1
CASSYSTGTGLGEQFF | TGTGCCAGCAGTTACTCGACCGGGACAGGGCTTGGTGAGCAGTTCTTC | TRBD1 | TRBJ2-1 | NA | TRBV6-5
CSGSGQEDSSTDTQYF | TGCAGCGGTTCGGGACAGGAGGATTCTAGCACAGATACGCAGTATTTT | TRBD1 | TRBJ2-3 | NA | TRBV29-1
CASRNMAGARTEAFF | TGTGCCAGCAGAAACATGGCCGGGGCCCGCACTGAAGCTTTCTTT | NA | TRBJ1-1 | few | TRBV6-5
CASSYEAQVGEKLFF | TGTGCCAGCAGTTACGAGGCCCAGGTCGGGGAAAAACTGTTTTTT | NA | TRBJ1-4 | NA | TRBV6-5
CASSPVHGAYGYTF | TGTGCCAGTAGCCCCGTTCACGGGGCCTATGGCTACACCTTC | NA | TRBJ1-2 | NA | TRBV19
CASSLRLAGGNTGELFF | TGCGCCAGCAGCTTAAGGCTAGCGGGGGGGAACACCGGGGAGCTGTTTTTT | TRBD2 | TRBJ2-2 | NA | TRBV4-3
CSASRTTEAFF | TGCAGTGCTAGCAGGACGACAGAAGCTTTCTTT | NA | TRBJ1-1 | NA | TRBV20-1
CASSGTGGQPQHF | TGTGCCAGTAGTGGAACAGGGGGACAGCCCCAGCATTTT | TRBD1 | TRBJ1-5 | NA | TRBV19
CASSLAPGGGGYGYTF | TGTGCCAGCAGCTTAGCCCCAGGGGGAGGGGGCTACGGCTACACCTTC | TRBD1 | TRBJ1-2 | NA | TRBV7-9
CSVGGGNYGYTF | TGCAGCGTTGGGGGCGGTAACTATGGCTACACCTTC | NA | TRBJ1-2 | NA | TRBV29-1
CASKIVSDTQYF | TGTGCCAGCAAAATAGTGTCAGATACGCAGTATTTT | NA | TRBJ2-3 | once | TRBV6-5